Listed here are 19 T cell receptor beta chains from one sample, sequenced in a study of identical twins. TCRdb recomputed calls from the 5' RACE reads with MiXCR, one row per CDR3 protein. The sample has about 470,000 distinct CDR3 sequences; roughly a quarter are singletons. The same data also contributed to another study, on T cells expressing NK-cell markers.

Sequenced input: CD4+ T cells sorted from blood. The receptors originated from a woman between 18 and 30 years old in good health.

The genes are TRBV6-1 and TRBJ1-1; weak D call: TRBD1 (5 bases). In germline, CDR1 is MNHNS, CDR2 SASEGT. Between the trimmed V and J ends, which lost 8 bases and 0 bases, there was a span of 16 bases. This CDR3 comprises 15 residues. CDR3 bases: TGTGCCAGCGGGGGGGGGAAGGTTATGAACACTGAAGCTTTCTTT. Residues: CASGGGKVMNTEAFF.

This clonotype was observed a few times. CDR3 DNA: TGCGCCAGCAGCTTGGATGGCGGGGATCAGCCCCAGCATTTT. This gives the protein CASSLDGGDQPQHF. This rearrangement joins TRBV5-1 to TRBJ1-5; D gene ambiguous. The CDR3 is made up of 14 amino acids. Trimming removed 0 bases from V and 5 bases from J, with 9 bases in between. Germline CDR1 reads SGHRS; CDR2 reads YFSETQ.

The CDR3 is CSASSPGTSSDTQYF. The CDR3 DNA is TGCAGTGCTAGCTCCCCCGGGACTAGTTCAGATACGCAGTATTTT. The chain has TRBV20-1 and TRBJ2-3; TRBD2 agrees at 8 bases. The CDR3 has 15 amino acids. CDR1 and CDR2 (germline): DFQATT, SNEGSKA (reference sequence). Trimming removed 3 bases from V and 4 bases from J; junction bases left unmatched: 9.

This chain joins TRBV5-1 and TRBJ2-2; D remains unclear. Germline CDR1 reads SGHRS; CDR2 reads YFSETQ. The CDR3 has 14 residues. V lost 6 bases and J 0 bases, leaving 9 bases between the germline ends. The CDR3 region has the DNA TGCGCCAGCACCCGAGAAACGAACACCGGGGAGCTGTTTTTT. Protein: CASTRETNTGELFF.

This clonotype was observed a few times. The chain couples TRBV6-2 or TRBV6-3 to TRBJ1-1, with 7 nucleotides matching TRBD1. Germline V gives CDR1 MNHEY, CDR2 SVGEGT. CDR3 size: 16 residues. The ends lost 0 bases at V and 3 bases at J; junction bases unmatched: 7. The CDR3: CASSYSPGRGDTEAFF. Written as DNA, the CDR3 is TGTGCCAGCAGTTACTCGCCGGGCAGGGGGGACACTGAAGCTTTCTTT.

This chain joins TRBV9 and TRBJ2-7; TRBD2 agrees at 8 bases. CDR1 is SGDLS and CDR2 is YYNGEE in the germline V gene. The CDR3 loop spans 16 amino acids. Unmatched junction bases numbered 5, after V lost 0 bases and J lost 0 bases. The CDR3 spells CASSVGLAGLSYEQYF. The CDR3 coding sequence is TGTGCCAGCAGCGTAGGTCTAGCGGGCCTCTCCTACGAGCAGTACTTC.

The rearrangement uses TRBV12-3 or TRBV12-4 and TRBJ1-1, with D perhaps matching TRBD1 (6 bases). The V and J ends lost 3 bases and 8 bases respectively, with 19 bases between them. The CDR3 is 15 residues long. This chain's CDR3 is CASSFVGRGFVEAFF. CDR3 nucleotides: TGTGCCAGCAGTTTTGTCGGCAGGGGATTTGTAGAAGCTTTCTTT.

This clonotype was counted only a few times. V and J are TRBV4-1 and TRBJ1-5; possible D gene TRBD1, 5 bases. Trimming shortened V by 1 base and J by 6 bases, and 13 bases separated the two germline ends. Germline V gene data show CDR1 as MGHRA and CDR2 as YSYEKL. There are 15 residues in the CDR3. The CDR3 reads CASSQGGLGVQPQHF. CDR3 coding DNA: TGCGCCAGCAGCCAAGGGGGTTTGGGGGTTCAGCCCCAGCATTTT.

The chain carries TRBV9 and TRBJ2-1; 8 bases line up with TRBD2. V gave up 4 bases and J gave up 9 bases; unmatched junction bases: 6. This CDR3 is built from 13 residues. Germline CDR1 is SGDLS and CDR2 is YYNGEE. CDR3 protein: CASSPGTSPEQFF. The CDR3 DNA reads TGTGCCAGCAGCCCGGGGACTAGTCCTGAGCAGTTCTTC. Variable domain in full (rest from reference TRBV9 and TRBJ2-1): DSGVTQTPKHLITATGQRVTLRCSPRSGDLSVYWYQQSLDQGLQFLIQYYNGEERAKGNILERFSAQQFPDLHSELNLSSLELGDSALYFCASSPGTSPEQFFGPGTRLTVL.

This clonotype was picked up a small number of times. The rearrangement uses TRBV10-2 and TRBJ1-2, with a possible D match to TRBD1 (5 bases). The CDR3 loop spans 13 amino acids. Deletions cut 3 bases from V and 4 bases from J, with 9 bases between. Germline lookup yields CDR1 WSHSY and CDR2 SAAADI. CDR3 in amino acids: CASSDQGRYGYTF. CDR3 in DNA: TGCGCCAGCAGTGATCAGGGCCGCTATGGCTACACCTTC.

This clonotype was detected ten times or more. The chain has TRBV20-1 and TRBJ2-3; the match to TRBD2 covers 14 bases. The germline CDR1 and CDR2 sequences are DFQATT and SNEGSKA (reference sequence). The CDR3 covers 22 residues. V lost 1 base and J lost 2; bases outside the gene matches: 20. CDR3 amino acids: CSARGTPTTTSGRAYNTDTQYF. CDR3 sequence (DNA): TGCAGTGCTAGAGGAACCCCGACTACGACTAGCGGGAGGGCCTATAACACAGATACGCAGTATTTT.

The gene calls are TRBV20-1 and TRBJ1-5; tentative D call: TRBD1 (5 bases). The germline gives CDR1 DFQATT, CDR2 SNEGSKA (reference sequence). The CDR3 is 15 residues long. V lost 5 bases to trimming and J lost 0 bases, with 14 bases between them. CDR3 sequence (DNA): TGCAGTGCTCTCCGGGGGGGATATAGCAATCAGCCCCAGCATTTT. Residues: CSALRGGYSNQPQHF.

The V and J genes are TRBV20-1 and TRBJ2-5; TRBD2 matches at 9 bases. The J segment lost 5 bases and the V segment lost 1 base, leaving 5 bases of the junction unmatched. This CDR3 has 14 residues. The germline gives CDR1 DFQATT, CDR2 SNEGSKA (reference sequence). The CDR3 DNA follows: TGCAGTGCTAGAGTGGGCGGGAGGGGGGAGACCCAGTACTTC. Translation: CSARVGGRGETQYF.

This clonotype showed up just a few times. The J gene is TRBJ1-2, the V gene TRBV20-1, with D tentatively TRBD1 (6 bases). Germline V gives CDR1 DFQATT, CDR2 SNEGSKA (reference sequence). There are 12 residues in the CDR3. V was clipped by 6 bases and J by 2 bases, with 10 bases between them. The CDR3 sequence: CSATGSNYGYTF. CDR3 DNA sequence: TGCAGTGCCACAGGGTCCAACTATGGCTACACCTTC.

This clonotype was seen only a few times. The rearrangement uses TRBV7-2 and TRBJ2-4, with 9 bases matching TRBD2. Trimming at V came to 3 bases and at J to 7 bases, leaving 7 bases not matched to a gene. CDR1 is SGHTA and CDR2 is FQGNSA in the germline V gene. The CDR3 is 15 amino acids. The CDR3 region is CASSLMGLARNIQYF. The CDR3 nucleotides are TGTGCCAGCAGCTTGATGGGACTAGCTCGGAACATTCAGTACTTC. Together with reference TRBV7-2 and TRBJ2-4, the CDR3 gives the full variable domain: GAGVSQSPSNKVTEKGKDVELRCDPISGHTALYWYRQSLGQGLEFLIYFQGNSAPDKSGLPSDRFSAERTGGSVSTLTIQRTQQEDSAVYLCASSLMGLARNIQYFGAGTRLSVL.

The CDR3 sequence is CASSYSKGVTGELFF. The CDR3 region has the DNA TGTGCCAGCAGTTACTCGAAAGGGGTTACCGGGGAGCTGTTTTTT. The J gene is TRBJ2-2, the V gene TRBV6-5; possible D gene TRBD1, 5 bases. The germline V gene has CDR1 MNHEY and CDR2 SVGAGI. The CDR3 extends over 15 amino acids. Trimming took 0 bases from V and 5 from J, leaving 10 bases between them.

The chain recombines TRBV6-2 or TRBV6-3 with TRBJ2-1; D gene uncertain. V was pared by 6 bases and J by 9 bases, with 24 bases between. CDR3 length equals 16 residues. Germline CDR1 and CDR2: MNHEY and SVGEGT. The CDR3 DNA follows: TGTGCCAGCAGCCGCCAAGGAAAGTGGTTATTCGGTGAGCAGTTCTTC. Translated, it gives CASSRQGKWLFGEQFF.

V and J are TRBV6-1 and TRBJ1-2, with 10 bases lining up with TRBD1. V was clipped by 3 bases and J by 8 bases; unmatched bases: 6. Germline assignment: CDR1 MNHNS and CDR2 SASEGT. The CDR3 has 14 residues. The CDR3 loop reads CASSDLTGGGGYTF. Written as DNA, the CDR3 is TGTGCCAGCAGTGACTTGACAGGGGGCGGAGGCTACACCTTC.

This clonotype was counted only a few times. This chain connects TRBV20-1 to TRBJ2-1, with TRBD2 as a possible D gene (5 bases). Trimming removed 8 bases from V and 0 bases from J, with 14 bases in between. Germline CDR1 is DFQATT and CDR2 is SNEGSKA (reference sequence). The CDR3 sequence is 14 residues long. CDR3 residues: CSPTSPSSYNEQFF. Written as DNA, the CDR3 is TGCAGTCCTACTAGTCCAAGCTCCTACAATGAGCAGTTCTTC.